Each of the 12 T cell receptor beta chains below was sequenced from the same sample in a study of blood T cell repertoires in COVID-19. Only in-frame clones appear in the TCRdb table, and some are missing; sequencing was by immunoSEQ multiplex PCR. The sample lists 150,000 to 200,000 clones; roughly 77% were seen once. Sequencing was done on a sample of peripheral blood. Every receptor here comes from a man aged 65 to 79 with active or convalescent COVID-19.

CDR3 amino acids: CASSPGTGGAGGYTF. The CDR3 nucleotides are TGCGCCAGCAGCCCAGGGACAGGGGGCGCAGGAGGCTACACCTTC. The chain uses TRBV5-1 and TRBJ1-2; 12 bases map to TRBD1. CDR3 size: 15 residues. The germline V gene encodes CDR1 SGHRS and CDR2 YFSETQ. V shed 4 bases and J 8 bases; nucleotides not matched to a gene: 9.

This clone showed up just a few times. The chain employs TRBV4-2 and TRBJ2-3; D is possibly TRBD1 (6 bases). V gave up 1 base and J gave up 3 bases, with 20 bases separating them. Per the germline V gene, CDR1 is LGHNA and CDR2 is YNFKEQ. The CDR3 is made up of 18 amino acids. The CDR3 protein is CASSQGGTALGGTDTQYF. CDR3 nucleotide sequence: TGTGCCAGCAGCCAAGGAGGAACGGCGTTAGGGGGTACAGATACGCAGTATTTT.

This chain's CDR3 is CASSLQGTNEKLFF. The CDR3 nucleotides read TGTGCCAGCTCCTTACAGGGAACTAATGAAAAACTGTTTTTT. V gene TRBV7-9 combines with J gene TRBJ1-4; a weak D match, TRBD1 (6 bases). CDR1 and CDR2 from the germline V gene are SEHNR and FQNEAQ (reference sequence). The CDR3 has 14 residues. V was shortened by 8 bases and J by 1 base, with 11 bases between the two germline ends.

This sequence joins TRBV2 and TRBJ2-7, with D possibly matching TRBD1 (6 bases). CDR3 length: 15 residues. V was shortened by 7 bases and J by 4 bases, with 20 bases between the two germline ends. Germline V gives CDR1 SNHLY, CDR2 FYNNEI. CDR3 nucleotides: TGTGCCAGCAAGAAACCAGACAGGATTTCGTACGAGCAGTACTTC. Its protein product is CASKKPDRISYEQYF. The full variable domain, rest sourced from reference TRBV2 and TRBJ2-7, is EPEVTQTPSHQVTQMGQEVILRCVPISNHLYFYWYRQILGQKVEFLVSFYNNEISEKSEIFDDQFSVERPDGSNFTLKIRSTKLEDSAMYFCASKKPDRISYEQYFGPGTRLTVT.

The chain has TRBV5-4 and TRBJ1-2, with no clear D. The germline V gene has CDR1 SGHNT and CDR2 YYREEE (reference sequence). This CDR3 contains 16 residues. The V gene lost 0 bases and the J gene lost 14 bases, with 26 bases spanning the gap. CDR3 nucleotides: TGTGCCAGCAGCTTGGACCCACGTGGAGGTGAGCGCGCTAGGACCTTC. This sequence encodes CASSLDPRGGERARTF.

The gene calls are TRBV4-3 and TRBJ2-3; 7 bases map to TRBD2. The germline gives CDR1 LGHNA, CDR2 YSLEER. The CDR3 sequence is 15 residues long. Unmatched junction bases numbered 8, after V lost 4 bases and J lost 4 bases. The CDR3 region has the DNA TGCGCCAGCAGCCTCGCCAGCGGGGTCGCAGATACGCAGTATTTT. It yields the protein CASSLASGVADTQYF.

The CDR3, as DNA: TGTGCCACCAGCAGCCGGACTAGCGGGGGGGAAGATACGCAGTATTTT. Protein product: CATSSRTSGGEDTQYF. The chain couples TRBV15 to TRBJ2-3; the match to TRBD2 covers 15 bases. In germline, CDR1 is LNHNV, CDR2 YYDKDF (reference sequence). V lost 3 bases and J lost 5; bases outside the gene matches: 3. The CDR3 is 16 residues long. Full variable domain (outside the CDR3, taken from reference TRBV15 and TRBJ2-3): DAMVIQNPRYQVTQFGKPVTLSCSQTLNHNVMYWYQQKSSQAPKLLFHYYDKDFNNEADTPDNFQSRRPNTSFCFLDIRSPGLGDTAMYLCATSSRTSGGEDTQYFGPGTRLTVL.

The rearrangement joins TRBV2 to TRBJ2-5; 8 bases agree with TRBD2. The CDR3 has 13 residues. Unmatched junction bases numbered 3, after V lost 6 bases and J lost 3 bases. Germline lookup yields CDR1 SNHLY and CDR2 FYNNEI. CDR3 loop: CASSGGLEETQYF. In nucleotides, the CDR3 is TGTGCCAGCAGCGGGGGACTAGAAGAGACCCAGTACTTC.

The chain uses TRBV6-5 and TRBJ2-7; 11 bases fit TRBD2. There are 15 residues in the CDR3. V trimming: 6 bases; J trimming: 4 bases; junction bases outside the gene matches: 8. CDR1 is MNHEY and CDR2 is SVGAGI in the germline V gene. The CDR3 here is CASRRKTSGEYEQYF. DNA for the CDR3: TGTGCCAGCAGACGAAAGACTAGCGGGGAATACGAGCAGTACTTC.

The rearrangement joins TRBV30 to TRBJ2-3; the D is unclear. Germline V gives CDR1 GTSNPN, CDR2 SVGIG (reference sequence). Trimming left V 2 bases short and J 6 bases short, with 9 bases between. The CDR3 is 12 residues long. The CDR3 is CAWSLTVDTQYF. CDR3 in DNA: TGTGCCTGGAGTTTAACGGTGGATACGCAGTATTTT.

This clone was seen only a few times. The rearrangement uses TRBV19 and TRBJ1-1; D is possibly TRBD1 (6 bases). Trimming took 3 bases from V and 0 from J, leaving 8 bases between them. Germline assignment: CDR1 LNHDA and CDR2 SQIVND (reference sequence). There are 14 residues in the CDR3. Here the CDR3 reads CASSIGQLNTEAFF. CDR3 nucleotides: TGTGCCAGTAGTATCGGACAGCTGAACACTGAAGCTTTCTTT.

This chain links TRBV6-1 with TRBJ2-1; 10 nucleotides match TRBD2. Trimming removed 3 bases from V and 4 bases from J; junction bases left unmatched: 12. The CDR3 is made up of 18 amino acids. The germline gives CDR1 MNHNS, CDR2 SASEGT. CDR3 DNA: TGTGCCAGCAGTGACCAGCCCCTGACTAGCGGGCCTTACAATGAGCAGTTCTTC. Amino acids: CASSDQPLTSGPYNEQFF.